These 30 T cell receptor beta chains came from one sample sequenced in a study of T cells in Graves' hyperthyroidism and ophthalmopathy. Amplified TCR beta CDR3 regions derived from RNA transcripts. The HTBI primer set was used in a first-round RT-PCR of the TCR CDR3. TCRdb ran MiXCR on the multiplex PCR reads and lists one entry per CDR3 protein. The sample contains approximately 410,000 distinct CDR3 sequences, approximately 14% of which appear only once. Sequencing input: blood. The receptors were sampled from a woman aged 18-29 years with Graves' hyperthyroidism.

This clonotype was observed a handful of times. The CDR3 sequence is CASSEGLALSYEQYF. The CDR3 DNA reads TGTGCCAGCAGCGAGGGACTAGCGCTCTCCTACGAGCAGTACTTC. This sequence joins TRBV9 and TRBJ2-7; the match to TRBD2 covers 10 bases. Germline V gives CDR1 SGDLS, CDR2 YYNGEE. The J segment lost 0 bases and the V segment lost 3 bases, leaving 3 bases of the junction unmatched. The CDR3 runs to 15 residues.

Many counts were recorded for this clonotype. The rearrangement links TRBV2 to TRBJ2-5, with D uncertain. Germline V gene data show CDR1 as SNHLY and CDR2 as FYNNEI. This CDR3 comprises 12 residues. Deletions cut 3 bases from V and 5 bases from J, with 7 bases between. The CDR3 DNA sequence: TGTGCCAGCAGTGACGGTTGGGAGACCCAGTACTTC. It is translated as CASSDGWETQYF.

The chain is built from TRBV7-9 and TRBJ2-7; no reliable D call. Deletions cut 0 bases from V and 3 bases from J, with 18 bases between. The CDR3 has 17 residues. Germline V gene data show CDR1 as SEHNR and CDR2 as FQNEAQ (reference sequence). DNA for the CDR3: TGTGCCAGCAGCTTAGCCCCATTAGGGCGAATAAGCTACGAGCAGTACTTC. The encoded protein is CASSLAPLGRISYEQYF.

This clonotype was detected ten times or more. V usage is TRBV20-1 and J usage is TRBJ1-2; D may be TRBD1 (6 bases). V was trimmed by 0 bases and J by 3 bases, leaving 14 bases between them. The CDR3 contains 15 residues. Germline CDR1 is DFQATT and CDR2 is SNEGSKA (reference sequence). CDR3 sequence reads: CSARDTWAGDYGYTF. CDR3 in DNA: TGCAGTGCTAGAGATACCTGGGCAGGGGACTATGGCTACACCTTC.

This clonotype was seen repeatedly, ten times or more. The chain is built from TRBV30 and TRBJ2-1, with 11 bases identical to TRBD1. Germline V gene data show CDR1 as GTSNPN and CDR2 as SVGIG (reference sequence). V lost 3 bases to trimming and J lost 5 bases; unmatched junction nucleotides: 12. The CDR3 sequence is 17 residues long. CDR3 sequence (DNA): TGTGCCTGGAGCCGCATGTGGGGACAGGGGGGGAACAATGAGCAGTTCTTC. Amino acids: CAWSRMWGQGGNNEQFF.

The V gene is TRBV6-1, the J gene TRBJ2-5, with D possibly being TRBD2 (5 bases). This CDR3 comprises 13 residues. Trimming removed 7 bases from V and 5 bases from J, with 14 bases in between. CDR1 and CDR2 from the germline V gene are MNHNS and SASEGT. CDR3 in amino acids: CASIRRSGETQYF. As DNA, the CDR3 is TGTGCCAGCATCAGGCGTTCGGGGGAGACCCAGTACTTC.

This clonotype was detected a few times. The J gene is TRBJ2-7, the V gene TRBV5-1, with D perhaps matching TRBD1 or TRBD2 (5 bases each). CDR1 is SGHRS and CDR2 is YFSETQ in the germline V gene. The CDR3 spans 15 residues. Trimming took 5 bases from V and 2 from J, leaving 17 bases between them. The CDR3 loop reads CASRRDLRGTYEQYF. CDR3 nucleotides: TGCGCCAGCAGACGGGACCTCCGGGGAACCTACGAGCAGTACTTC.

This clonotype was seen a handful of times. This chain uses TRBV4-1 with TRBJ1-2, with D perhaps matching TRBD1 (6 bases). The CDR3 is 16 amino acids. The V end was cut by 3 bases, the J end by 6 bases, with 20 bases between. Per the germline V gene, CDR1 is MGHRA and CDR2 is YSYEKL. The CDR3 nucleotides read TGCGCCAGCAGCCACCCTAGAACAGGGAAGGTAGATGGCTACACCTTC. Translating it yields CASSHPRTGKVDGYTF.

A few counts support this clonotype. The J gene is TRBJ2-3, the V gene TRBV12-3 or TRBV12-4; 10 nucleotides line up with TRBD1. J was trimmed by 6 bases and V by 5 bases; bases with no gene match: 11. This CDR3 contains 16 residues. The chain's CDR3 is CASSPLGTGEEDTQYF. The DNA of the CDR3 is TGTGCCAGCAGTCCCCTCGGGACAGGGGAGGAGGATACGCAGTATTTT.

The chain couples TRBV12-3 or TRBV12-4 to TRBJ1-5; TRBD1 aligns across 9 bases. This CDR3 has 16 amino acids. Germline trimming cut 6 bases from V and 7 bases from J; bases unmatched to any gene: 13. In nucleotides, the CDR3 is TGTGCCAGCAGCTCTAACCTCGGGACAGGGTACCAGCCCCAGCATTTT. Translated: CASSSNLGTGYQPQHF.

This clonotype was seen more than once but under ten times. For the CDR3, the DNA is TGTGCCAGCTCAGCTCAGAAAAGGGGGTATAGCAATCAGCCCCAGCATTTT. Translating gives CASSAQKRGYSNQPQHF. The J gene is TRBJ1-5, the V gene TRBV18, with D perhaps matching TRBD1 (6 bases). The germline CDR1 and CDR2 sequences are KGHSH and LQKENI. This CDR3 comprises 17 residues. Trimming removed 5 bases from V and 0 bases from J, with 17 bases in between.

The sample holds many counts of this clonotype. The chain is built from TRBV18 and TRBJ1-1, with no clear D. The germline V gene has CDR1 KGHSH and CDR2 LQKENI. V was pared by 6 bases and J by 0 bases, with 14 bases between. This CDR3 is 15 amino acids long. CDR3 nucleotides: TGTGCCAGCTCGACTGGTACACGACTGAACACTGAAGCTTTCTTT. It yields the protein CASSTGTRLNTEAFF.

The rearrangement links TRBV7-8 to TRBJ2-7; D is unresolved. CDR1 is SGHVS and CDR2 is FQNEAQ in the germline V gene. Trimming removed 5 bases from V and 1 base from J, with 12 bases in between. CDR3 size: 14 residues. The CDR3 spells CASSIMTRSYEQYF. CDR3 DNA sequence: TGTGCCAGCAGCATAATGACAAGATCCTACGAGCAGTACTTC.

The chain couples TRBV7-3 to TRBJ1-1; D is possibly TRBD1 (6 bases). Germline V gives CDR1 SGHTA, CDR2 FQGTGA. This CDR3 region has 15 residues. V was pared by 5 bases and J by 1 base, with 14 bases between. The CDR3 region has the DNA TGTGCCAGCAGCCAATCCGGACAGCGGAACACTGAAGCTTTCTTT. Protein: CASSQSGQRNTEAFF.

The rearrangement uses TRBV13 and TRBJ2-1; D uncertain. The CDR3 runs 14 residues. The germline V gene encodes CDR1 PRHDT and CDR2 FYEKMQ (reference sequence). Trimming took 3 bases from V and 0 from J, leaving 6 bases between them. The CDR3 coding sequence is TGTGCCAGCAGCTTGCTCGGCTCCTACAATGAGCAGTTCTTC. Residues: CASSLLGSYNEQFF.

V and J are TRBV20-1 and TRBJ1-5, with D unresolved. Trimming took 0 bases from V and 4 from J, leaving 7 bases between them. Looked up from germline, CDR1 is DFQATT and CDR2 is SNEGSKA (reference sequence). This CDR3 contains 13 residues. The chain's CDR3 is CSARDTVNQPQHF. The DNA for the CDR3 is TGCAGTGCTAGAGACACCGTTAATCAGCCCCAGCATTTT.

This clonotype was counted at least ten times. CDR3 DNA sequence: TGTGCCAGCTCTTTCCAGGGGGAAGGCAATGAGCAGTTCTTC. Translation gives CASSFQGEGNEQFF. The chain links TRBV2 to TRBJ2-1, with 7 bases matching TRBD1. The germline CDR1 and CDR2 sequences are SNHLY and FYNNEI. This CDR3 comprises 14 residues. Losses at the gene ends were 8 bases for V and 6 bases for J; bases not matched to a gene: 10.

This clonotype was observed a few times. The rearrangement joins TRBV5-4 to TRBJ1-5; D is possibly TRBD1 (6 bases). Germline-derived CDR1 and CDR2 are SGHNT and YYREEE (reference sequence). Trimming took 3 bases from V and 4 from J, leaving 11 bases between them. The CDR3 is 14 residues long. The chain's CDR3 is CASSSEGTNQPQHF. DNA for the CDR3: TGTGCCAGCAGCTCGGAGGGGACAAATCAGCCCCAGCATTTT.

This clonotype has a count of ten or more. The V gene is TRBV5-1, the J gene TRBJ1-1, with TRBD1 matching 8 bases. Germline-derived CDR1 and CDR2 are SGHRS and YFSETQ. V lost 0 bases to trimming and J lost 6 bases; unmatched junction nucleotides: 7. CDR3 length: 15 amino acids. The CDR3, as DNA: TGCGCCAGCAGCTTGGTGGGACAGGTAGGCGCTGAAGCTTTCTTT. This codes for CASSLVGQVGAEAFF.

V and J are TRBV30 and TRBJ2-7; D might be TRBD2 (5 bases). The CDR3 sequence is 13 residues long. Germline-derived CDR1 and CDR2 are GTSNPN and SVGIG (reference sequence). Trimming stripped 3 bases from V and 1 base from J, with 10 bases between. The CDR3 is CAWRVGLSYEQYF. CDR3 nucleotides: TGTGCCTGGAGGGTCGGACTGTCCTACGAGCAGTACTTC.

The V call is TRBV4-3, the J call TRBJ2-3; no clear D. Germline lookup yields CDR1 LGHNA and CDR2 YSLEER. The CDR3 runs to 13 residues. Deletions cut 1 base from V and 6 bases from J, with 8 bases between. The CDR3 here is CASSQATPDTQYF. The CDR3 DNA sequence: TGCGCCAGCAGCCAAGCGACCCCGGATACGCAGTATTTT.

The V and J genes are TRBV28 and TRBJ2-2; either TRBD1 or TRBD2 may supply D (6 bases each). From germline, CDR1 is MDHEN and CDR2 SYDVKM. The CDR3 is 15 amino acids. Trimming removed 4 bases from V and 5 bases from J, with 14 bases in between. This CDR3 reads CASSSGPGATGELFF. Here the CDR3 DNA reads TGTGCCAGCAGTTCTGGCCCGGGGGCTACCGGGGAGCTGTTTTTT.

This clonotype was seen many times. V is TRBV28 and J is TRBJ1-1; 12 bases match TRBD1. V was pared by 5 bases and J by 12 bases, with 16 bases of the junction left unmatched. The germline V gene has CDR1 MDHEN and CDR2 SYDVKM. The CDR3 is 16 amino acids. The CDR3 region has the DNA TGTGCCAGCAGTCCGTACCCGGGACAGGGGGCGGTCGATACTTTCTTT. Protein product: CASSPYPGQGAVDTFF.

This clonotype was seen a few times. This chain uses TRBV27 with TRBJ2-3; D is perhaps TRBD2 (6 bases). Germline CDR1 MNHEY, CDR2 SMNVEV (reference sequence). This CDR3 has 15 residues. Trimming left V 7 bases short and J 7 bases short, with 21 bases between. CDR3 in amino acids: CASTPFGGSTNTQYF. DNA of the CDR3: TGTGCCAGCACCCCCTTTGGGGGGAGTACGAATACGCAGTATTTT.

This clonotype was counted at least ten times. The rearrangement links TRBV30 to TRBJ2-2; D perhaps matches TRBD1 (6 bases). Per germline, CDR1 GTSNPN and CDR2 SVGIG (reference sequence). Trimming shortened V by 3 bases and J by 6 bases, and 14 bases separated the two germline ends. This CDR3 region has 14 residues. The CDR3 bases are TGTGCCTGGAGCGTATTACAGGGTCCCGGGGAGCTGTTTTTT. Protein sequence: CAWSVLQGPGELFF.

The sample holds many counts of this clonotype. The chain has TRBV20-1 and TRBJ2-3; 13 nucleotides line up with TRBD2. Germline trimming cut 0 bases from V and 2 bases from J; bases unmatched to any gene: 2. Germline lookup yields CDR1 DFQATT and CDR2 SNEGSKA (reference sequence). The CDR3 runs to 16 residues. CDR3 loop: CSAREGTSGITDTQYF. The DNA of the CDR3 is TGCAGTGCTAGAGAGGGGACTAGCGGGATCACAGATACGCAGTATTTT.

V gene TRBV27 combines with J gene TRBJ2-3; TRBD1 might be the D (6 bases). Germline V gene data show CDR1 as MNHEY and CDR2 as SMNVEV (reference sequence). The CDR3 length is 15 residues. V lost 0 bases to trimming and J lost 1 base, with 8 bases between them. DNA for the CDR3: TGTGCCAGCAGTTTATCGGGGGCAGGCACAGATACGCAGTATTTT. Translating gives CASSLSGAGTDTQYF.

This chain connects TRBV9 to TRBJ1-4; D is uncertain. Germline V gene lookup returns CDR1 SGDLS and CDR2 YYNGEE. This CDR3 is 14 amino acids long. Between the trimmed V and J ends, which lost 0 bases and 7 bases, there was a span of 10 bases. The CDR3 is CASSVGDLREKLFF. CDR3 nucleotide sequence: TGTGCCAGCAGCGTAGGGGATCTTCGTGAAAAACTGTTTTTT.

This clonotype showed up just a few times. The chain combines TRBV27 with TRBJ2-1; TRBD2 matches at 7 bases. The CDR3 sequence is 15 residues long. The trim removed 6 bases at V and 0 bases at J, leaving 5 bases unmatched. CDR1 MNHEY and CDR2 SMNVEV come from the germline V gene (reference sequence). CDR3 amino acids: CASRRERASYNEQFF. The CDR3 DNA sequence: TGTGCCAGCAGGCGGGAGCGGGCCTCCTACAATGAGCAGTTCTTC.

This clonotype was seen many times. This chain connects TRBV12-3 or TRBV12-4 to TRBJ1-5; D is unclear. This CDR3 is built from 11 residues. With 3 bases removed from V and 6 bases from J, the gap between germline ends came to 3 bases. The CDR3 sequence: CASSLGQPQHF. The DNA of the CDR3 is TGTGCCAGCAGTTTGGGTCAGCCCCAGCATTTT.